What follows are 24 T cell receptor beta chains derived from one specimen sequenced in a study of response to subunit inactivated influenza vaccine. TCRdb ran MiXCR on the RT-PCR reads and lists one entry per CDR3 protein. The repertoire holds 530,000 or so distinct CDR3 sequences, around 15% seen once, with around 10% in the top ten. This sample comprised PBMCs from blood, obtained roughly 12 days after vaccination. All receptors come from a man aged 50 to 59 who received an inactivated influenza vaccine.

This clonotype has more than one count but fewer than ten. V is TRBV5-1 and J is TRBJ1-6, with D perhaps matching TRBD1 (6 bases). The germline V gene encodes CDR1 SGHRS and CDR2 YFSETQ. The CDR3 is made up of 15 amino acids. V was shortened by 0 bases and J by 6 bases, with 10 bases between the two germline ends. CDR3 loop: CASSLVGALNSPLHF. CDR3 DNA sequence: TGCGCCAGCAGCTTGGTGGGGGCTCTTAATTCACCCCTCCACTTT.

There are a few counts of this clonotype. This CDR3 reads CASSYSDRVGKYF. DNA of the CDR3: TGTGCCAGCAGTTACAGTGACAGGGTGGGCAAGTACTTC. This chain connects TRBV6-6 to TRBJ2-7; 7 bases are shared with TRBD1. Trimming cost V 2 bases and J 11 bases; bases outside gene matches: 9. The germline gives CDR1 MNHNY, CDR2 SVGAGI (reference sequence). CDR3 length equals 13 residues.

The CDR3 is CASSRRLGEETQYF. CDR3 DNA: TGTGCCAGCAGTCGCCGACTAGGGGAAGAGACCCAGTACTTC. This chain links TRBV28 with TRBJ2-5; TRBD2 might be the D (6 bases). The ends were cut back, 5 bases at V and 3 bases at J, with 13 bases in the middle. Germline V lookup: CDR1 MDHEN, CDR2 SYDVKM. The CDR3 has 14 residues.

J is TRBJ2-1 and V is TRBV20-1; 10 bases agree with TRBD2. CDR3 size: 16 residues. CDR1 is DFQATT, CDR2 SNEGSKA, per germline (reference sequence). Losses at the gene ends were 6 bases for V and 1 base for J; bases not matched to a gene: 9. The CDR3 region has the DNA TGCAGTGCCGAACCTTCACTAGCGGGATCCTACAATGAGCAGTTCTTC. Translating it yields CSAEPSLAGSYNEQFF.

The table lists this clonotype with a few counts. The CDR3 spells CASSMGRQPQHF. CDR3 in DNA: TGTGCCAGTAGTATGGGGCGTCAGCCCCAGCATTTT. The J gene is TRBJ1-5, the V gene TRBV19, with a weak D call TRBD1 (5 bases). V was cut by 3 bases and J by 6 bases, with 6 bases left in between. The germline V gene encodes CDR1 LNHDA and CDR2 SQIVND (reference sequence). This CDR3 is 12 amino acids long. Variable domain in full (rest from reference TRBV19 and TRBJ1-5): DGGITQSPKYLFRKEGQNVTLSCEQNLNHDAMYWYRQDPGQGLRLIYYSQIVNDFQKGDIAEGYSVSREKKESFPLTVTSAQKNPTAFYLCASSMGRQPQHFGDGTRLSIL.

This clonotype was seen ten or more times. The chain links TRBV7-9 to TRBJ2-1; D may be TRBD2 (6 bases). From germline, CDR1 is SEHNR and CDR2 FQNEAQ (reference sequence). The CDR3 is 15 amino acids. Between the trimmed V and J ends, which lost 1 base and 5 bases, there was a span of 12 bases. The CDR3 DNA sequence: TGTGCCAGCAGCTTAGGGGCGGGATTCGACAATGAGCAGTTCTTC. Encoded protein: CASSLGAGFDNEQFF.

This clonotype was seen a handful of times. The rearrangement joins TRBV9 to TRBJ2-5; D gene unclear. The CDR3 contains 14 residues. Germline loops: CDR1 SGDLS, CDR2 YYNGEE. Trimming left V 4 bases short and J 4 bases short, with 14 bases between. The CDR3 sequence: CASSSPGGGETQYF. The CDR3 nucleotides are TGTGCCAGCAGCTCACCGGGCGGCGGAGAGACCCAGTACTTC.

The CDR3 protein is CSASQGFETGRSYEQYF. CDR3 DNA: TGCAGTGCTAGTCAGGGCTTTGAGACAGGGAGGAGTTACGAGCAGTACTTC. The rearrangement joins TRBV20-1 to TRBJ2-7; tentatively, D is TRBD1 (7 bases). Trimming shortened V by 3 bases and J by 4 bases, and 25 bases separated the two germline ends. This CDR3 contains 17 residues. Germline V gene data show CDR1 as DFQATT and CDR2 as SNEGSKA (reference sequence).

This clonotype was seen a few times. The genes are TRBV10-3 and TRBJ2-7, with D possibly TRBD1 on 5 matching bases. Trimming cost V 6 bases and J 1 base, with 7 bases left between them. In germline, CDR1 is ENHRY, CDR2 SYGVKD. The CDR3 contains 12 residues. CDR3 coding DNA: TGTGCCATCAGGAAGGGGTCCTACGAGCAGTACTTC. It specifies CAIRKGSYEQYF.

This clonotype was seen at least ten times. This chain uses TRBV6-6 with TRBJ2-6; D gene uncertain. CDR1 is MNHNY and CDR2 is SVGAGI in the germline V gene (reference sequence). This CDR3 spans 12 amino acids. V lost 5 bases and J lost 4, with 3 bases in between. The CDR3 coding sequence is TGTGCCAGCAGTCCAGGGGCCAACGTCCTGACTTTC. Translation gives CASSPGANVLTF.

The chain couples TRBV5-1 to TRBJ2-2, with a possible D match to TRBD2 (6 bases). The CDR3 loop spans 12 amino acids. Germline-derived CDR1 and CDR2 are SGHRS and YFSETQ. The V end lost 4 bases, the J end lost 9 bases, and 10 bases lay between the germline ends. In DNA, the CDR3 is TGCGCCAGCAGCACGGGGGATCGGGAGCTGTTTTTT. It yields the protein CASSTGDRELFF.

This clonotype has a handful of counts. The J gene is TRBJ2-7, the V gene TRBV19, with 7 bases lining up with TRBD2. Losses at the gene ends were 4 bases for V and 6 bases for J; bases not matched to a gene: 12. The CDR3 loop spans 15 amino acids. The germline gives CDR1 LNHDA, CDR2 SQIVND (reference sequence). CDR3 sequence: CASSTRAGEAIEQYF. The CDR3 DNA is TGTGCCAGTAGTACTCGTGCGGGAGAAGCGATCGAGCAGTACTTC.

V usage is TRBV4-2 and J usage is TRBJ1-3; unclear D gene. There are 15 residues in the CDR3. Germline V gene lookup returns CDR1 LGHNA and CDR2 YNFKEQ. Trimming left V 4 bases short and J 4 bases short, with 14 bases between. The CDR3 reads CASSRERSGGNTIYF. CDR3 sequence (DNA): TGTGCCAGCAGCCGCGAACGGTCCGGCGGAAACACCATATATTTT.

Ten or more counts support this clonotype. The chain uses TRBV5-1 and TRBJ2-7; D is possibly TRBD1 (7 bases). The germline gives CDR1 SGHRS, CDR2 YFSETQ. The V end lost 3 bases, the J end lost 4 bases, and 20 bases lay between the germline ends. The CDR3 has 16 amino acids. The CDR3 DNA follows: TGCGCCAGCAGCTCAGGCGGGACAGCCGCAGTTTACGAGCAGTACTTC. Translated, it gives CASSSGGTAAVYEQYF. The complete variable domain, with remaining parts taken from reference TRBV5-1 and TRBJ2-7, reads KAGVTQTPRYLIKTRGQQVTLSCSPISGHRSVSWYQQTPGQGLQFLFEYFSETQRNKGNFPGRFSGRQFSNSRSEMNVSTLELGDSALYLCASSSGGTAAVYEQYFGPGTRLTVT.

This clonotype was seen more than once but under ten times. The chain recombines TRBV4-2 with TRBJ2-2; perhaps TRBD1 as D (5 bases). The V end lost 1 base, the J end lost 6 bases, and 12 bases lay between the germline ends. The length of the CDR3 is 15 residues. Germline CDR1 and CDR2: LGHNA and YNFKEQ. CDR3 coding DNA: TGTGCCAGCAGCCAAGGGACGACAGTACCCGGGGAGCTGTTTTTT. It translates to CASSQGTTVPGELFF.

The V gene is TRBV11-2, the J gene TRBJ2-5; tentatively, D is TRBD1 (5 bases). The V gene lost 5 bases and the J gene lost 3 bases, with 25 bases spanning the gap. This CDR3 is 18 amino acids long. Per the germline V gene, CDR1 is SGHAT and CDR2 is FQNNGV. The CDR3 sequence: CASSRTLFLGRAKETQYF. CDR3 DNA sequence: TGTGCCAGCAGCCGAACGCTTTTTCTCGGCAGGGCTAAAGAGACCCAGTACTTC.

V gene TRBV7-8 combines with J gene TRBJ2-2; TRBD2 matches at 11 bases. V lost 1 base and J lost 4; bases outside the gene matches: 2. The germline V gene has CDR1 SGHVS and CDR2 FQNEAQ. This CDR3 is 16 amino acids long. CDR3 DNA: TGTGCCAGCAGCTTAGTGCTAGCGGGAGGCACCGGGGAGCTGTTTTTT. Translated, it gives CASSLVLAGGTGELFF.

The rearrangement links TRBV7-9 to TRBJ2-5, with no clear D. V was shortened by 4 bases and J by 4 bases, with 13 bases between the two germline ends. The CDR3 spans 14 residues. From germline, CDR1 is SEHNR and CDR2 FQNEAQ (reference sequence). For the CDR3, the DNA is TGTGCCAGCAGCTCTCAGGCCGTTGGAGAGACCCAGTACTTC. Protein product: CASSSQAVGETQYF.

This clonotype was observed a handful of times. J is TRBJ1-4 and V is TRBV29-1; D is unresolved. The CDR3 length is 14 residues. Germline lookup yields CDR1 SQVTM and CDR2 ANQGSEA. V was shortened by 7 bases and J by 3 bases, with 15 bases between the two germline ends. The CDR3, as DNA: TGCAGCGCTGCAAACCGCCTACCTAATGAAAAACTGTTTTTT. It yields the protein CSAANRLPNEKLFF.

This clonotype was seen a few times. In nucleotides, the CDR3 is TGCAGCGTTGATGGGTTAGCGGAACCTCAAGAGACCCAGTACTTC. This sequence encodes CSVDGLAEPQETQYF. The V gene is TRBV29-1, the J gene TRBJ2-5; D is possibly TRBD2 (6 bases). Germline-derived CDR1 and CDR2 are SQVTM and ANQGSEA. The CDR3 is 15 residues long. Trimming removed 3 bases at V and 2 bases at J, with 16 bases between. The full variable domain, in which reference TRBV29-1 and TRBJ2-5 provide the parts outside the CDR3, is SAVISQKPSRDICQRGTSLTIQCQVDSQVTMMFWYRQQPGQSLTLIATANQGSEATYESGFVIDKFPISRPNLTFSTLTVSNMSPEDSSIYLCSVDGLAEPQETQYFGPGTRLLVL.

The CDR3 loop is CSVAGVTNYGYTF. The CDR3 DNA sequence: TGCAGCGTTGCAGGGGTCACTAACTATGGCTACACCTTC. The rearrangement uses TRBV29-1 and TRBJ1-2; D is possibly TRBD1 (6 bases). The CDR3 contains 13 residues. Germline V gives CDR1 SQVTM, CDR2 ANQGSEA. Trimming removed 4 bases from V and 0 bases from J, with 9 bases in between.

This clonotype was seen only a few times. The rearrangement uses TRBV4-1 and TRBJ1-5; unclear D gene. Germline CDR1 and CDR2: MGHRA and YSYEKL. The CDR3 consists of 16 residues. V dropped 1 base and J dropped 5 bases, with 15 bases sitting between them. Here the CDR3 reads CASSQGLDKPYQPQHF. The CDR3 bases are TGCGCCAGCAGCCAAGGACTTGATAAGCCATATCAGCCCCAGCATTTT.

This clonotype was picked up many times. The chain joins TRBV5-1 to TRBJ2-1; a weak D match, TRBD2 (5 bases). Germline lookup yields CDR1 SGHRS and CDR2 YFSETQ. Trimming took off 2 bases at V and 8 bases at J, with 8 bases between the two ends. This CDR3 contains 12 residues. The CDR3 nucleotides read TGCGCCAGCAGCTTCCCCGGGGATGAGCAGTTCTTC. It codes for CASSFPGDEQFF.

For the CDR3, the DNA is TGCGCCAGCAGCCAAGCCGGAGGGGTCACCGGGGAGCTGTTTTTT. Protein sequence: CASSQAGGVTGELFF. The chain has TRBV4-1 and TRBJ2-2; D might be TRBD2 (6 bases). Germline V gives CDR1 MGHRA, CDR2 YSYEKL. V shed 1 base and J shed 4 bases, with 10 bases lying between them. The CDR3 spans 15 residues.